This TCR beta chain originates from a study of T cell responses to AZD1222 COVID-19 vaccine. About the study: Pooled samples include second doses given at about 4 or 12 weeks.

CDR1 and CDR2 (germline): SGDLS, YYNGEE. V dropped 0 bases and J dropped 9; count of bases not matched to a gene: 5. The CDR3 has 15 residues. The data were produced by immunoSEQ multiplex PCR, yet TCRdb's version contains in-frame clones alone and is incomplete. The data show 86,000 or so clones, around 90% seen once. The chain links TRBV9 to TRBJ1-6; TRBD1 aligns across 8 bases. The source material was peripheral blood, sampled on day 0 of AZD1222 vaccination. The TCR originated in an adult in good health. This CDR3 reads CASSVGDRGGSPLHF. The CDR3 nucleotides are TGTGCCAGCAGCGTAGGAGACAGGGGAGGTTCACCCCTCCACTTT.